This passage covers 24 T cell receptor beta chains from one sample sequenced in a study of T cell responses to AZD1222 COVID-19 vaccine. Generated by immunoSEQ multiplex PCR, the TCRdb table keeps only in-frame clones and is missing some. The table records under 150,000 clones, roughly 90% of them present only once. The material was peripheral blood, obtained on day 0 of AZD1222 vaccination. The receptor source for this set is an adult in good health.

V usage is TRBV19 and J usage is TRBJ2-2; 10 bases match TRBD2. V lost 5 bases to trimming and J lost 6 bases; unmatched junction nucleotides: 6. CDR3 length: 15 amino acids. Germline values: CDR1 LNHDA, CDR2 SQIVND (reference sequence). CDR3 in DNA: TGTGCCAGTAGTTTATTAGCGGGAGGCCCCGGGGAGCTGTTTTTT. Protein product: CASSLLAGGPGELFF. Using reference TRBV19 and TRBJ2-2 for the parts outside the CDR3, the full variable domain is DGGITQSPKYLFRKEGQNVTLSCEQNLNHDAMYWYRQDPGQGLRLIYYSQIVNDFQKGDIAEGYSVSREKKESFPLTVTSAQKNPTAFYLCASSLLAGGPGELFFGEGSRLTVL.

V and J are TRBV6-5 and TRBJ2-1; D not resolved. Trimming left V 6 bases short and J 4 bases short, with 10 bases between. The V gene's germline CDR1 is MNHEY and CDR2 SVGAGI. This CDR3 has 13 amino acids. In DNA form, the CDR3 reads TGTGCCAGCAGCGTAGACGGATACAATGAGCAGTTCTTC. Protein: CASSVDGYNEQFF.

This clone showed up just once. V is TRBV28 and J is TRBJ2-1; 9 positions agree with TRBD2. The CDR3 sequence is 15 residues long. Trimming at V came to 6 bases and at J to 6 bases, leaving 9 bases not matched to a gene. From germline, CDR1 is MDHEN and CDR2 SYDVKM. CDR3 region: CASSPLREGPNEQFF. The CDR3 DNA reads TGTGCCAGCAGCCCCTTGCGGGAGGGCCCCAATGAGCAGTTCTTC.

The genes are TRBV3-1 (or the pseudogene TRBV3-2) and TRBJ1-1; D remains ambiguous. This CDR3 spans 14 amino acids. Trimming shortened V by 1 base and J by 4 bases, and 10 bases separated the two germline ends. Germline V CDR1 and CDR2: LGHDT, YNNKEL (reference sequence). For the CDR3, the DNA is TGTGCCAGCAGCCAAGGCATGGAGGGCACTGAAGCTTTCTTT. It codes for CASSQGMEGTEAFF.

This clone appeared a few times. This chain joins TRBV21-1 and TRBJ1-5; the D call in the table, TRBD1, was not verified against the DNA. TRBV21-1 is a pseudogene segment. This CDR3 is 13 amino acids long. The CDR3 protein is CASGTGGHQPQHF. CDR3 bases: TGTGCCAGCGGGACAGGGGGGCATCAGCCCCAGCATTTT.

CDR3 sequence reads: CASSWWGEQYF. The DNA for the CDR3 is TGTGCCAGCAGCTGGTGGGGCGAGCAGTACTTC. This rearrangement joins TRBV6-2 or TRBV6-3 to TRBJ2-7; D remains unclear. The germline CDR1 and CDR2 sequences are MNHEY and SVGEGT. V was shortened by 6 bases and J by 6 bases, with 9 bases between the two germline ends. The CDR3 is 11 amino acids.

J is TRBJ2-6 and V is TRBV7-6; TRBD1 or TRBD2 may be the D gene (5 bases each). Germline V gene lookup returns CDR1 SGHVS and CDR2 FNYEAQ. The CDR3 contains 17 residues. Trimming pared 5 bases from V and 0 bases from J, leaving 14 bases between. The CDR3 region has the DNA TGTGCCAGCAGCCGCCGGGACGGAATCTCTGGGGCCAACGTCCTGACTTTC. Protein sequence: CASSRRDGISGANVLTF.

The gene calls are TRBV2 and TRBJ2-7, with D uncertain. Germline V gene sequence: CDR1 SNHLY, CDR2 FYNNEI. The CDR3 is made up of 12 amino acids. V lost 6 bases and J lost 5, with 11 bases in between. The chain's CDR3 is CASSRFGDEQYF. The CDR3 bases are TGTGCCAGCAGCAGGTTTGGGGACGAGCAGTACTTC.

The chain joins TRBV7-9 to TRBJ2-1; unclear D gene. V was cut by 5 bases and J by 0 bases, with 17 bases left in between. This CDR3 region has 17 residues. Looked up from germline, CDR1 is SEHNR and CDR2 is FQNEAQ (reference sequence). This CDR3 reads CASSTLLGPSSYNEQFF. CDR3 bases: TGTGCCAGCAGCACCCTCTTGGGCCCTAGCTCCTACAATGAGCAGTTCTTC.

The genes are TRBV6-2 or TRBV6-3 and TRBJ1-1; D gene ambiguous. The CDR3 loop spans 14 amino acids. Germline CDR1 and CDR2: MNHEY and SVGEGT. Trimming pared 2 bases from V and 7 bases from J, leaving 14 bases between. CDR3: CASSYGMNRDEAFF. For the CDR3, the DNA is TGTGCCAGCAGTTACGGGATGAACAGAGATGAAGCTTTCTTT.

This clone appeared a few times. This rearrangement joins TRBV3-1 (or the pseudogene TRBV3-2) to TRBJ1-5, with TRBD1 matching 7 bases. This CDR3 comprises 16 residues. V was clipped by 2 bases and J by 4 bases; unmatched bases: 8. The germline V gene has CDR1 LGHDT and CDR2 YNNKEL (reference sequence). CDR3 in DNA: TGTGCCAGCAGCCAAACCCTACAGGGGAGGAATCAGCCCCAGCATTTT. Protein sequence: CASSQTLQGRNQPQHF.

This clone was found once. The chain employs TRBV9 and TRBJ1-6; D remains unclear. Germline CDR1 is SGDLS and CDR2 is YYNGEE. The CDR3 runs to 15 residues. V was clipped by 0 bases and J by 8 bases, with 12 bases between them. The CDR3 sequence: CASSVGGRRDSPLHF. The CDR3 DNA follows: TGTGCCAGCAGCGTAGGGGGTAGAAGGGATTCACCCCTCCACTTT. The whole variable domain, remainder taken from reference TRBV9 and TRBJ1-6, is DSGVTQTPKHLITATGQRVTLRCSPRSGDLSVYWYQQSLDQGLQFLIQYYNGEERAKGNILERFSAQQFPDLHSELNLSSLELGDSALYFCASSVGGRRDSPLHFGNGTRLTVT.

V gene TRBV6-4 combines with J gene TRBJ2-1; 9 bases agree with TRBD2. With 3 bases clipped from V and 2 bases from J, the junction kept 5 bases outside the gene matches. This CDR3 has 16 residues. In germline, CDR1 is MRHNA, CDR2 SNTAGT. The CDR3 nucleotides read TGTGCCAGCAGTGAGGATGCTAGCGGGGCCTACAATGAGCAGTTCTTC. Amino acids: CASSEDASGAYNEQFF.

The J gene is TRBJ2-1, the V gene TRBV6-2 or TRBV6-3; D is perhaps TRBD2 (6 bases). CDR1 is MNHEY, CDR2 SVGEGT, per germline. This CDR3 has 15 residues. Trimming stripped 5 bases from V and 2 bases from J, with 13 bases between. The DNA of the CDR3 is TGTGCCAGCAGTCGGTTAGCGGCTCCCTACAATGAGCAGTTCTTC. Protein: CASSRLAAPYNEQFF.

DNA for the CDR3: TGTGCCAGCACCCACTGGCAGGGCGAACTGAATGGCTACACCTTC. It is translated as CASTHWQGELNGYTF. This chain uses TRBV6-6 with TRBJ1-2; maybe TRBD1 (5 bases). Germline V gene lookup returns CDR1 MNHNY and CDR2 SVGAGI (reference sequence). There are 15 residues in the CDR3. V was clipped by 7 bases and J by 6 bases, with 21 bases between them.

Only a few counts were recorded for this clone. The rearrangement uses TRBV19 and TRBJ1-4; 10 bases are a match to TRBD1. Germline-derived CDR1 and CDR2 are LNHDA and SQIVND (reference sequence). The ends lost 6 bases at V and 0 bases at J; junction bases unmatched: 1. The CDR3 is 15 residues long. The CDR3 is CASRDRGSTNEKLFF. CDR3 bases: TGTGCCAGTAGGGACAGGGGGTCAACTAATGAAAAACTGTTTTTT.

This clone appeared once. The rearrangement uses TRBV28 and TRBJ1-5, with D possibly TRBD1 on 6 matching bases. The germline CDR1 and CDR2 sequences are MDHEN and SYDVKM. CDR3 length: 15 residues. The V and J ends lost 3 bases and 4 bases respectively, with 13 bases between them. CDR3 DNA: TGTGCCAGCAGTTTTGGGGGGCGTGGGAATCAGCCCCAGCATTTT. This encodes CASSFGGRGNQPQHF.

V gene TRBV5-6 combines with J gene TRBJ2-3; D may be TRBD1 or TRBD2 (7 bases each). Germline CDR1 reads SGHDT; CDR2 reads YYEEEE. This CDR3 has 15 residues. The V gene lost 5 bases and the J gene lost 3 bases, with 16 bases spanning the gap. The CDR3 DNA reads TGTGCCAGCAGAATAACCAGGGGGGGGACAGATACGCAGTATTTT. The encoded protein is CASRITRGGTDTQYF.

The rearrangement uses TRBV29-1 and TRBJ1-4; D is possibly TRBD1 (6 bases). V was clipped by 6 bases and J by 8 bases, with 16 bases between them. Germline lookup yields CDR1 SQVTM and CDR2 ANQGSEA. The CDR3 contains 13 residues. This CDR3 is CSVRKGGGEKLFF. In nucleotides, the CDR3 is TGCAGCGTACGGAAGGGGGGCGGAGAAAAACTGTTTTTT.

The rearrangement joins TRBV7-9 to TRBJ2-7; no definite D call. The CDR3 loop spans 15 amino acids. Trimming cost V 1 base and J 1 base, with 11 bases left between them. Germline V lookup: CDR1 SEHNR, CDR2 FQNEAQ (reference sequence). The CDR3 nucleotides are TGTGCCAGCAGCTTAGGGAACGGAAGATCCTACGAGCAGTACTTC. Translation: CASSLGNGRSYEQYF.

This clone was detected only once. The chain couples TRBV4-2 to TRBJ2-1, with D tentatively TRBD2 (6 bases). Trimming pared 0 bases from V and 0 bases from J, leaving 12 bases between. Germline CDR1 is LGHNA and CDR2 is YNFKEQ. The CDR3 loop spans 17 amino acids. CDR3 protein: CASSQDLSGSSYNEQFF. The CDR3 DNA is TGTGCCAGCAGCCAAGATCTCAGCGGGTCCTCCTACAATGAGCAGTTCTTC.

The CDR3 nucleotides are TGTGCCAGCAGTTTATCGGGGTCCGCATCTTATCAGCCCCAGCATTTT. Translation: CASSLSGSASYQPQHF. The chain joins TRBV27 to TRBJ1-5; D gene ambiguous. This CDR3 is built from 16 residues. Deletions cut 0 bases from V and 5 bases from J, with 14 bases between. Germline CDR1 is MNHEY and CDR2 is SMNVEV (reference sequence).

This clone was counted once. The V call is TRBV4-3, the J call TRBJ2-2, with unresolved D. This CDR3 is 14 amino acids long. V was cut by 0 bases and J by 4 bases, with 6 bases left in between. Germline V gene lookup returns CDR1 LGHNA and CDR2 YSLEER. DNA for the CDR3: TGCGCCAGCAGCCAAGATGTAGGCACCGGGGAGCTGTTTTTT. This gives the protein CASSQDVGTGELFF.

V usage is TRBV29-1 and J usage is TRBJ2-3; 7 positions agree with TRBD2. CDR3 length: 15 residues. Germline V gives CDR1 SQVTM, CDR2 ANQGSEA. Trimming took 3 bases from V and 4 from J; bases not matched to a gene: 10. The CDR3 loop reads CSVDVPGGGADTQYF. The CDR3 DNA reads as TGCAGCGTTGACGTTCCGGGCGGGGGAGCAGATACGCAGTATTTT.